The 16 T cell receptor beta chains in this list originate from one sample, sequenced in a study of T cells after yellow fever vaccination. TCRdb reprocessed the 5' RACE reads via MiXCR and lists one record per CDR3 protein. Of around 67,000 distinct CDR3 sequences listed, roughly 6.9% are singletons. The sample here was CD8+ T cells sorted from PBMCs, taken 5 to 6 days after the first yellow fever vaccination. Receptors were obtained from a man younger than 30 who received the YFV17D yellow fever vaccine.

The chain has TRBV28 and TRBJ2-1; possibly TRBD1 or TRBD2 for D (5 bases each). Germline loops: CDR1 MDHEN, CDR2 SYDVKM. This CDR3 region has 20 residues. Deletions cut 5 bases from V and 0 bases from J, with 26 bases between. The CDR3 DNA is TGTGCCAGCAGTACGCCCCGCCGGGACCGCCTGTCGAGCTCCTACAATGAGCAGTTCTTC. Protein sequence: CASSTPRRDRLSSSYNEQFF.

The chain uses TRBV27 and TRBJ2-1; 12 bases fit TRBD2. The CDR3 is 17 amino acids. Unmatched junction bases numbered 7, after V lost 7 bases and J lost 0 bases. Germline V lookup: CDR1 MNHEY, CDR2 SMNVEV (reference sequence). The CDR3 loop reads CASMALAGGSSYNEQFF. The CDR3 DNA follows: TGTGCCAGCATGGCCCTAGCGGGGGGGAGCTCCTACAATGAGCAGTTCTTC.

CDR3 DNA: TGTGCCAGCAGTTCCATCGACTATAATTCACCCCTCCACTTT. Its protein is CASSSIDYNSPLHF. The chain joins TRBV6-5 to TRBJ1-6; D not certain. The germline CDR1 and CDR2 sequences are MNHEY and SVGAGI. The CDR3 contains 14 residues. The V end was cut by 4 bases, the J end by 3 bases, with 7 bases between.

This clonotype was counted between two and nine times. The CDR3 is CASSADSYNEQFF. The CDR3, as DNA: TGTGCCAGCAGCGCCGACTCCTACAATGAGCAGTTCTTC. The chain uses TRBV11-2 and TRBJ2-1; D gene uncertain. CDR1 and CDR2 from the germline V gene are SGHAT and FQNNGV. CDR3 length: 13 amino acids. V lost 5 bases, J lost 0 bases, and 5 bases lay in between.

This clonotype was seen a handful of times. The CDR3 is CASSLLAGVSYEQYF. The CDR3 nucleotides read TGTGCCAGCAGTTTACTAGCGGGGGTCTCCTACGAGCAGTACTTC. The chain has TRBV12-3 or TRBV12-4 and TRBJ2-7; 10 nucleotides align to TRBD2. The CDR3 is 15 amino acids. The V and J ends lost 2 bases and 0 bases, in that order; junction bases with no gene match: 1.

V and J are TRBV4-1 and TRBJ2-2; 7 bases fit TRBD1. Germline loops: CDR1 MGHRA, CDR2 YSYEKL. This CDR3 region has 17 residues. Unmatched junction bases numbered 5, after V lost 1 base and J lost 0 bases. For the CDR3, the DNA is TGCGCCAGCAGCCAAGGAAGGGGGCGGTCGAACACCGGGGAGCTGTTTTTT. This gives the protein CASSQGRGRSNTGELFF.

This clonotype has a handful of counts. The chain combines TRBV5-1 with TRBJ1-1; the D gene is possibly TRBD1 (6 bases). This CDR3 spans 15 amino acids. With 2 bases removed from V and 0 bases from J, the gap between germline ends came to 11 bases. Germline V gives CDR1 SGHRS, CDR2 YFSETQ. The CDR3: CASSLQDSMNTEAFF. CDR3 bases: TGCGCCAGCAGCTTACAGGACAGCATGAACACTGAAGCTTTCTTT.

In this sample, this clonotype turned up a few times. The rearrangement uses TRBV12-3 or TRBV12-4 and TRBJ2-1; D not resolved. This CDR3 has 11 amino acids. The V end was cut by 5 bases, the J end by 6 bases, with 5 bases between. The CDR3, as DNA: TGTGCCAGCAGTCCTCGCAATGAGCAGTTCTTC. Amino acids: CASSPRNEQFF.

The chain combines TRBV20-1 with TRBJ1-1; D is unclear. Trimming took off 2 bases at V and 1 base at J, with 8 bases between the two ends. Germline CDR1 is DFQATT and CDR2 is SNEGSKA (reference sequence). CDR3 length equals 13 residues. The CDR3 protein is CSARNGENTEAFF. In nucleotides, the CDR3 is TGCAGTGCTAGAAACGGAGAGAACACTGAAGCTTTCTTT.

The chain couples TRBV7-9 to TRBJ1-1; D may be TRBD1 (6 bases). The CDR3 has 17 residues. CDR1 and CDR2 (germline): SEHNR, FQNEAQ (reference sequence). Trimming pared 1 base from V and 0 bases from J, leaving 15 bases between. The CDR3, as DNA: TGTGCCAGCAGCTTAGTAATTGGGGGCCCGATGAACACTGAAGCTTTCTTT. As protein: CASSLVIGGPMNTEAFF.

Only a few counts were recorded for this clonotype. The CDR3 coding sequence is TGTGCCAGCAGTTACCCTGAGATTGAGCAGTTCTTC. As protein: CASSYPEIEQFF. The rearrangement links TRBV6-2 or TRBV6-3 to TRBJ2-1; no reliable D call. Between the trimmed V and J ends, which lost 2 bases and 9 bases, there was a span of 8 bases. The CDR3 spans 12 residues. CDR1 is MNHEY, CDR2 SVGEGT, per germline.

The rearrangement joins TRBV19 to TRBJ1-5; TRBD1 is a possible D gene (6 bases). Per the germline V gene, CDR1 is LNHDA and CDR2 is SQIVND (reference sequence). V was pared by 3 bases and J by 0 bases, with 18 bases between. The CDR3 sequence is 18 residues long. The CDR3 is CASSIRNFRGNSNQPQHF. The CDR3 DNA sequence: TGTGCCAGTAGTATCCGAAATTTCAGGGGAAATAGCAATCAGCCCCAGCATTTT.

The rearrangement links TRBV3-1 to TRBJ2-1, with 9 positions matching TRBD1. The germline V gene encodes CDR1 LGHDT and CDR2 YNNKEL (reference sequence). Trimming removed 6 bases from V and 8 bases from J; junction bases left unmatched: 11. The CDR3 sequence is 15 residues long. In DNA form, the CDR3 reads TGTGCCAGCAGAGACGGGGGACAGGGCCTCGATGAGCAGTTCTTC. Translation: CASRDGGQGLDEQFF.

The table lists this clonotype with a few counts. The CDR3 DNA follows: TGTGCCAGCAGCTTAGACCCAGGGACTAGCGGGGGGCCAGATACGCAGTATTTT. This sequence encodes CASSLDPGTSGGPDTQYF. The chain recombines TRBV7-6 with TRBJ2-3; the match to TRBD2 covers 15 bases. The CDR3 covers 18 residues. Germline V CDR1 and CDR2: SGHVS, FNYEAQ. The trim removed 1 base at V and 4 bases at J, leaving 6 bases unmatched. Full variable domain (remainder filled in from reference TRBV7-6 and TRBJ2-3): GAGVSQSPRYKVTKRGQDVALRCDPISGHVSLYWYRQALGQGPEFLTYFNYEAQQDKSGLPNDRFSAERPEGSISTLTIQRTEQRDSAMYRCASSLDPGTSGGPDTQYFGPGTRLTVL.

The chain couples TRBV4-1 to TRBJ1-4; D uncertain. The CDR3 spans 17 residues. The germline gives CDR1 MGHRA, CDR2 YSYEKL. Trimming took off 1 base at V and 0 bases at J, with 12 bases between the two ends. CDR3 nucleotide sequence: TGCGCCAGCAGCCAAGGGCCCTGGGGTGCAACTAATGAAAAACTGTTTTTT. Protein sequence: CASSQGPWGATNEKLFF.

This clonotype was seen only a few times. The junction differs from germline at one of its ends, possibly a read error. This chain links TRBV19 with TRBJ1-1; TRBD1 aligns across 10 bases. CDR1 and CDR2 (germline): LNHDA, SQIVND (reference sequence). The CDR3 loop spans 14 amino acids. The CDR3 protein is CASRTGGRDTEALF. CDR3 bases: TGTGCCAGTAGGACAGGGGGCAGGGACACTGAAGCTTTATTT.